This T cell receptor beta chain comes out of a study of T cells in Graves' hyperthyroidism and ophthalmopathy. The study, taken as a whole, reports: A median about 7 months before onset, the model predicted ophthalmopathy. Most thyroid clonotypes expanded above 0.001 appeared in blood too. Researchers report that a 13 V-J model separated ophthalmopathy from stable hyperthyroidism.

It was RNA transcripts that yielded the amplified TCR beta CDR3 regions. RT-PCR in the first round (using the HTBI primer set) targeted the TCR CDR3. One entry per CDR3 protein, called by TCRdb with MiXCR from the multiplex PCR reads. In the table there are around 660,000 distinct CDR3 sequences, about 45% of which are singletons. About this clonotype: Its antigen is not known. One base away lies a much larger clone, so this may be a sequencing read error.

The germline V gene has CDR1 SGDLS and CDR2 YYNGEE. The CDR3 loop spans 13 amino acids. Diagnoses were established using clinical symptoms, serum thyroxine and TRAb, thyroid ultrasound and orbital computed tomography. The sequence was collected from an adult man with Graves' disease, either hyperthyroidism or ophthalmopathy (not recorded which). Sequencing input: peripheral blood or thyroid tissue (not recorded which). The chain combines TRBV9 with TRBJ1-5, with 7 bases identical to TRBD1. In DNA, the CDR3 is TGTGCCAGCAGCGCGGGATGGCAGGGGGATCCTGTTTTT. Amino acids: CASSAGWQGDPVF.